This entry features one T cell receptor (beta chain) sequence. Residents of about two dozen US areas, aged about 18 to 89 years, made up the participants. Allocation to cohorts depended on clinical history reported by the participants. The data belong to a study of blood T cell repertoires in COVID-19. Study-level information: The analysed material was cDNA or gDNA that came from T cells, B-cell-depleted T cells, or PBMCs.

Trimming pared 0 bases from V and 0 bases from J, leaving 12 bases between. Germline CDR1 is SGHRS and CDR2 is YFSETQ. The CDR3 contains 16 residues. Authors' data handling: Cell counts per sample came from amplifying reference gene primers. Sequenced by immunoSEQ multiplex PCR; TCRdb stores in-frame clones only, minus some. The DNA was the basis for D and trimming; V, J and clone size are from that table. The sample has about 160,000 clones, roughly 90% seen once. This receptor was taken from a woman in her forties or fifties who had recovered from COVID-19. The rearrangement uses TRBV5-1 and TRBJ1-1, with D perhaps TRBD1 (6 bases). The sample consisted of PBMCs or T cells enriched from blood (not recorded which). The CDR3 coding sequence is TGCGCCAGCAGCTTGGGGCCTACAGGGATGAACACTGAAGCTTTCTTT. It is translated as CASSLGPTGMNTEAFF.